This TCR beta chain was sequenced for a study of blood T cell repertoires in COVID-19. The germline gives CDR1 MNHEY, CDR2 SMNVEV (reference sequence). The CDR3 length is 14 residues. V trimming: 6 bases; J trimming: 10 bases; junction bases outside the gene matches: 5. Original processing methods: Cell counts per sample came from amplifying reference gene primers. Sequencing was performed with immunoSEQ multiplex PCR; in TCRdb, only in-frame clones are kept and a portion is missing. V and J calls and clone size are those listed in that table; D and trimming were worked out from the DNA. The data show a few hundred thousand clones, with under 90% seen just once and 0.94% held by the top ten.

The TCR originated in a woman in her thirties or forties who had recovered from COVID-19. The sample was peripheral blood. The V and J genes are TRBV27 and TRBJ2-1; 14 bases are shared with TRBD2. CDR3 sequence reads: CASRGLAGEGEQFF. CDR3 DNA sequence: TGTGCCAGCAGGGGACTAGCGGGAGAAGGAGAGCAGTTCTTC.